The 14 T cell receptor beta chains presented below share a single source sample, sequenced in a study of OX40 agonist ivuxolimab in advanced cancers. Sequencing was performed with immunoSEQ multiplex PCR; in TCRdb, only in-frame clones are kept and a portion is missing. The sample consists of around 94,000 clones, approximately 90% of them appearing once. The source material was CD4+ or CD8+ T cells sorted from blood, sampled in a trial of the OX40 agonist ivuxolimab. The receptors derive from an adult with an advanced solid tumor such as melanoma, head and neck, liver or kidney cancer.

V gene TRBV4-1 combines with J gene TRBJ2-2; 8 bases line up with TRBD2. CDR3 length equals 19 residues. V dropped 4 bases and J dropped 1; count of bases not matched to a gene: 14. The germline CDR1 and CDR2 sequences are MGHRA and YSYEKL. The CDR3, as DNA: TGCGCCAGCAGCCGGGGACGAGAGGTAGCGGGAAGGAACACCGGGGAGCTGTTTTTT. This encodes CASSRGREVAGRNTGELFF.

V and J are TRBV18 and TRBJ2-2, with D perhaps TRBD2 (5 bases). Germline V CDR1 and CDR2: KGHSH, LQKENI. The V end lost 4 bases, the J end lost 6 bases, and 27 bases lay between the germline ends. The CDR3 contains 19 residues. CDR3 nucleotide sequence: TGTGCCAGCTCACACTCATTTGGCCTTTCATCCGGTAGCGCCGGGGAGCTGTTTTTT. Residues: CASSHSFGLSSGSAGELFF.

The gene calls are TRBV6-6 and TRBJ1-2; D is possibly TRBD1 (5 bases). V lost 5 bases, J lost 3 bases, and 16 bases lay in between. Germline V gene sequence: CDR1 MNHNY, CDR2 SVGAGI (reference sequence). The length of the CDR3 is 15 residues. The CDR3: CASSTSTAPDYGYTF. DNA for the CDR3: TGTGCCAGCAGTACCTCGACAGCCCCGGACTATGGCTACACCTTC.

CDR3 region: CASSSEGTDTQYF. The CDR3 nucleotides read TGCGCCAGCAGCTCCGAAGGCACAGATACGCAGTATTTT. V and J are TRBV5-1 and TRBJ2-3; unclear D gene. The CDR3 has 13 amino acids. Germline CDR1 and CDR2: SGHRS and YFSETQ. V lost 3 bases and J 1 base, leaving 6 bases between the germline ends.

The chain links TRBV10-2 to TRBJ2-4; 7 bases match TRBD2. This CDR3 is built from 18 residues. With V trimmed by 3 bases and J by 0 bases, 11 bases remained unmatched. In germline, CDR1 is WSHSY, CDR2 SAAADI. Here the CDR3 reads CASSDRATSQLAKNIQYF. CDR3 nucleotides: TGCGCCAGCAGTGACCGCGCGACTAGCCAGCTAGCCAAAAACATTCAGTACTTC.

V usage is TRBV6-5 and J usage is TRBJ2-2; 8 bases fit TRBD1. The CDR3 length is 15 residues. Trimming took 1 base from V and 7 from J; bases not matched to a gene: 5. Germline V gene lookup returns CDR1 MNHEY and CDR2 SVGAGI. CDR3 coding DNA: TGTGCCAGCAGTTACTTGCAGGGGGCAATCGGGGAGCTGTTTTTT. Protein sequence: CASSYLQGAIGELFF.

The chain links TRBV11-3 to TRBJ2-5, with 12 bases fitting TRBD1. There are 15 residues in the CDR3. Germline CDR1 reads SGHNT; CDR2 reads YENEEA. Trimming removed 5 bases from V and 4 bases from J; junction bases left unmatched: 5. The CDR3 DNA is TGTGCCAGCAGCACGGGGACAGGGGGCAGAGAGACCCAGTACTTC. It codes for CASSTGTGGRETQYF.

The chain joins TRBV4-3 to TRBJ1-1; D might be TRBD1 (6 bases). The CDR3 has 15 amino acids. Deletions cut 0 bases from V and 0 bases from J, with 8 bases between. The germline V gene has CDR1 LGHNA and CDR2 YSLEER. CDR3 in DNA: TGCGCCAGCAGCCAAGAGGGGACATTGAACACTGAAGCTTTCTTT. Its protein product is CASSQEGTLNTEAFF.

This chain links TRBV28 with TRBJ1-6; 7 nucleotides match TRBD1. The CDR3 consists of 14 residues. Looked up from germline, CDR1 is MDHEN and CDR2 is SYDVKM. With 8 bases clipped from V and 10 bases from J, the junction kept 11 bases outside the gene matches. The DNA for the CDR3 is TGTGCCAGCCTACTTAGGACAGGAGGGTCACCCCTCCACTTT. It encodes CASLLRTGGSPLHF.

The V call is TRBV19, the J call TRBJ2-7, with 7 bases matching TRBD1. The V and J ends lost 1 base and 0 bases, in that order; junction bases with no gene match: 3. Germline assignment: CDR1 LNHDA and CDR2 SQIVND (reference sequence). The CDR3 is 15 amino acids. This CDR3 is CASSIGGQSSYEQYF. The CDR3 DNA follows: TGTGCCAGTAGTATAGGGGGACAGTCCTCCTACGAGCAGTACTTC.

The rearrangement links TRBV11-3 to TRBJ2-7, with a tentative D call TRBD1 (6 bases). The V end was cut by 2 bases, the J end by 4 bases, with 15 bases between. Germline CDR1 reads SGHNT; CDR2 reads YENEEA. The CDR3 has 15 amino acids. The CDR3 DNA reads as TGTGCCAGCAGCTTAAACGCAGGGGCAGGGTACGAGCAGTACTTC. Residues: CASSLNAGAGYEQYF.

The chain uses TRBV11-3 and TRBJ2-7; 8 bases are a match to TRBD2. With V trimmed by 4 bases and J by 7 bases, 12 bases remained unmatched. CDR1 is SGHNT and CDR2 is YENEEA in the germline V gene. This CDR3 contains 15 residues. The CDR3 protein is CASSSLTSVREEQYF. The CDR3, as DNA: TGTGCCAGCAGCTCCCTGACTAGCGTGCGGGAAGAGCAGTACTTC.

The CDR3 is CASSLSGSNSPLHF. CDR3 sequence (DNA): TGCGCCAGCAGCTTATCGGGATCTAATTCACCCCTCCACTTT. V usage is TRBV5-1 and J usage is TRBJ1-6; D is uncertain. In germline, CDR1 is SGHRS, CDR2 YFSETQ. The CDR3 totals 14 residues. The V and J ends lost 2 bases and 6 bases respectively, with 9 bases between them. The entire variable domain, with the rest obtained from reference TRBV5-1 and TRBJ1-6, is as follows: KAGVTQTPRYLIKTRGQQVTLSCSPISGHRSVSWYQQTPGQGLQFLFEYFSETQRNKGNFPGRFSGRQFSNSRSEMNVSTLELGDSALYLCASSLSGSNSPLHFGNGTRLTVT.

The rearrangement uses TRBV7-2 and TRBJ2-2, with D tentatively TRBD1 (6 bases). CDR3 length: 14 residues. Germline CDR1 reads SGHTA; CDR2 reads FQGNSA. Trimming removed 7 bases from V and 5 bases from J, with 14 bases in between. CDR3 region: CASTRTERTGELFF. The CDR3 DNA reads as TGTGCCAGCACCAGGACAGAGCGGACCGGGGAGCTGTTTTTT.